The present T cell receptor (beta chain) was sequenced within a study of TIL therapy for anti-PD-1-resistant metastatic lung cancer. Study-level background: Tumors had a median PD-L1 proportion score of around 6%. Study-wide results and caveats: The cohort had more treatment-naive, never-smoker and oncogene-addicted patients than typical.

Of note for this clone: Its antigen is unknown.

CDR3 size: 21 residues. With V trimmed by 4 bases and J by 1 base, 11 bases remained unmatched. Germline V CDR1 and CDR2: KGHDR, SFDVKD. This was the immunoSEQ v3 assay. Survey-level samples got 1.5 million to 2.5 million read pairs; deep-level samples got about 5-6.5 million. Method: immunoSEQ multiplex PCR; TCRdb's copy keeps in-frame clones and lacks some. Of 95,000 or so clones listed, less than 70% are singletons. As to time point: pre-treatment sample, taken before nivolumab and TIL therapy. Pleural nodules or supraclavicular lymph nodes made up most of the excised metastases sampled. Tumors were harvested before any PD-1/PD-L1 blockade.

The J gene is TRBJ2-2, the V gene TRBV24-1; the match to TRBD2 covers 16 bases. This specimen consisted of tumor tissue, obtained at baseline. This clonotype originated in a person aged 25 to 80 with non-small cell lung cancer. CDR3 loop: CATSDPQGTSGGAVNTGELFF. The CDR3 DNA reads as TGTGCCACCAGTGACCCCCAGGGGACTAGCGGGGGGGCAGTGAACACCGGGGAGCTGTTTTTT.